What follows is one T cell receptor beta chain and its context. Its antigen is unknown. The sample belongs to a study of T cells in localized non-small cell lung cancer. Study-wide results and limits: Adjacent lung was found to contain a median roughly 60 of the top 100 tumor clones. A single tumor region was sequenced, leaving heterogeneity possible.

The CDR3 consists of 11 residues. CDR1 and CDR2 from the germline V gene are DFQATT and SNEGSKA (reference sequence). Trimming stripped 6 bases from V and 6 bases from J, with 12 bases between. Profiling relied on immunoSEQ multiplex PCR, and the TCRdb table lists in-frame clones only, not all of them. The sample has tens of thousands of clones; around 83% are singletons. The chain recombines TRBV20-1 with TRBJ2-7, with D perhaps TRBD1 (7 bases). The TCR was taken from a female donor older than 55 with stage II squamous cell lung carcinoma. The sequencing used peripheral blood, collected before any cancer treatment. CDR3 sequence reads: CSAHQGGEQYF. DNA of the CDR3: TGCAGTGCCCACCAGGGGGGCGAGCAGTACTTC.